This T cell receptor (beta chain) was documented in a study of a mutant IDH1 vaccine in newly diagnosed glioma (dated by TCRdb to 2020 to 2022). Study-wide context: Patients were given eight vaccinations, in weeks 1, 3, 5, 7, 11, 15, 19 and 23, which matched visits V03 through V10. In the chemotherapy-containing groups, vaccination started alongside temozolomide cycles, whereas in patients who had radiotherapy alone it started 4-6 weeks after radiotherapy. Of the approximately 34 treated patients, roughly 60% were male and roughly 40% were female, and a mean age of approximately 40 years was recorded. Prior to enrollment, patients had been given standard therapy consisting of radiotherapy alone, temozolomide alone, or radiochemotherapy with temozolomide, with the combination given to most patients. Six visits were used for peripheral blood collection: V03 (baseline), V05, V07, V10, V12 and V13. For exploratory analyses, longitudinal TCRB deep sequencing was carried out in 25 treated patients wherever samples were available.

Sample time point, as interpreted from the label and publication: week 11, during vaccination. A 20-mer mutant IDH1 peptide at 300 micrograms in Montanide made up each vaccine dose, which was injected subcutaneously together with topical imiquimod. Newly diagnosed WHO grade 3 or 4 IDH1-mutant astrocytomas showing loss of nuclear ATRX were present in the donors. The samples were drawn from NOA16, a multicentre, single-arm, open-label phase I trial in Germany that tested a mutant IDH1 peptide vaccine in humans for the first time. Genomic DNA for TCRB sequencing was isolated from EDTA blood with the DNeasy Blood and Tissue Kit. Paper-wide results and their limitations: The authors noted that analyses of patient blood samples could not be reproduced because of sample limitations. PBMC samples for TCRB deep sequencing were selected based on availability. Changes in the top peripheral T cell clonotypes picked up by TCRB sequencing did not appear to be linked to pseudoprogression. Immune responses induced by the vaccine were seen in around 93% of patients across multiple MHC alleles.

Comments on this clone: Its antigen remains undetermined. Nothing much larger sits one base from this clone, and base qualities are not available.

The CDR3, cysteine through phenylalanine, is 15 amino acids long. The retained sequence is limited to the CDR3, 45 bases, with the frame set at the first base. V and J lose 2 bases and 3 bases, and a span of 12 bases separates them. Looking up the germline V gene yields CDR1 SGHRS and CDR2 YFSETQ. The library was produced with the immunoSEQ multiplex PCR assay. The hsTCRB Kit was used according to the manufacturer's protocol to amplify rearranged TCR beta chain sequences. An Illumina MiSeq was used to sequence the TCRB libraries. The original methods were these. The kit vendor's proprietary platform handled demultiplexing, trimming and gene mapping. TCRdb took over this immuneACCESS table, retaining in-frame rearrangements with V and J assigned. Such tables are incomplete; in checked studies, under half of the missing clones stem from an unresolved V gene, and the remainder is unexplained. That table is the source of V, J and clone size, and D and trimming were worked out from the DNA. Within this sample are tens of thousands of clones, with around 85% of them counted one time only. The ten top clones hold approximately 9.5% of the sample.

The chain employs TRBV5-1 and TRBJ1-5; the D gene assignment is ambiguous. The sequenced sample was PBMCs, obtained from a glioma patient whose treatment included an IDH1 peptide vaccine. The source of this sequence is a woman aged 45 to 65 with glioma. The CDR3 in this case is CASSFTPWDNQPQHF. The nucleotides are TGCGCCAGCAGCTTTACACCATGGGACAATCAGCCCCAGCATTTT.